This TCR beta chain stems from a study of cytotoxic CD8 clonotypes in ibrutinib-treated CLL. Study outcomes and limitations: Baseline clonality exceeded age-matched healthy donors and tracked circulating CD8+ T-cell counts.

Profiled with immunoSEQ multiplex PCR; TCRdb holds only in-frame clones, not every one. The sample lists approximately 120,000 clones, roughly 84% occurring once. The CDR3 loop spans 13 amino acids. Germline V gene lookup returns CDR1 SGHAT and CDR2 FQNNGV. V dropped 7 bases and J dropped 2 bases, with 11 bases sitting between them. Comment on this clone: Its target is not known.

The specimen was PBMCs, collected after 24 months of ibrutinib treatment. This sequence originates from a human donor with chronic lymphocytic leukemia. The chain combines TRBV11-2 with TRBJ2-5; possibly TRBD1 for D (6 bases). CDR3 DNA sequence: TGTGCCAGCACCTTCAGGGGACAAGAGACCCAGTACTTC. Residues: CASTFRGQETQYF.